The rows below give T cell receptor beta chains drawn from one sample of a study of identical twins. A single record per CDR3 protein comes from TCRdb applying MiXCR to the 5' RACE reads. The repertoire holds 270,000 or so distinct CDR3 sequences, 6.5% to 9.5% seen once, with roughly 3% in the top ten. A further study also used this sample, focusing on yellow fever vaccine responses in identical twins.

Sequencing was done on a sample of CD8+ T cells sorted from blood. These TCRs come from a woman under 30 in good health. Both conserved end residues are part of each CDR3. The D gene is left open where the match is weak. Only some rows state a clone size, as once, few, many or a class for expanded clones.

d_call,clone_size,j_call,v_call,cdr3_nt,cdr3_aa
-,-,TRBJ1-5,TRBV27,TGTGCCAGCCGAGCGGGGAGCAATCAGCCCCAGCATTTT,CASRAGSNQPQHF
-,few,TRBJ2-1,TRBV6-6,TGTGCCAGCATGGCTAGTCTGGATGAGCAGTTCTTC,CASMASLDEQFF
-,many,TRBJ2-2,TRBV15,TGTGCCACCAGCAGCATGGGGAGATCCACCGGGGAGCTGTTTTTT,CATSSMGRSTGELFF
TRBD2,-,TRBJ2-1,TRBV7-9,TGTGCCAGCACCAATCTAGGGGAGGGAACCTACAATGAGCAGTTCTTC,CASTNLGEGTYNEQFF
-,-,TRBJ1-1,TRBV7-2,TGTGCCAGCAGCCCTCCCGGGGCCTGGACTGAAGCTTTCTTT,CASSPPGAWTEAFF
TRBD1,few,TRBJ2-3,TRBV12-3/TRBV12-4,TGTGCCAGCAGTGCTGGAGAAGGGGGCAGAGATACGCAGTATTTT,CASSAGEGGRDTQYF
TRBD1,few,TRBJ2-7,TRBV25-1,TGTGCCAGCAGTGAATCCCGGGACAGGTCCTACGAGCAGTACTTC,CASSESRDRSYEQYF
TRBD1,-,TRBJ2-7,TRBV10-3,TGTGCCATCAGGGGACAGTACTCCTACGAGCAGTACTTC,CAIRGQYSYEQYF
TRBD2,many,TRBJ2-1,TRBV6-2/TRBV6-3,TGTGCCAGCAGTTACCCGGGGACTAGCGTTTCCCCTTACAATGAGCAGTTCTTC,CASSYPGTSVSPYNEQFF
TRBD1,many,TRBJ2-3,TRBV28,TGTGCCATCCAGACAGGGATGGATACGCAGTATTTT,CAIQTGMDTQYF
TRBD2,-,TRBJ2-7,TRBV11-1,TGTGCCAGCAGCTTCGGGACTAGCGGTCGCACGCCGTTCTACGAGCAGTACTTC,CASSFGTSGRTPFYEQYF
TRBD1,many,TRBJ1-1,TRBV12-3/TRBV12-4,TGTGCCAGCAGTGAGGGACAGGGGGCTGAAGCTTTCTTT,CASSEGQGAEAFF
-,few,TRBJ1-1,TRBV18,TGTGCCAGCTCACCCACCGATTTCGCGCAACCGGGGACTGAAGCTTTCTTT,CASSPTDFAQPGTEAFF
-,many,TRBJ2-3,TRBV7-9,TGTGCCAGCAGCAAACGCAACAGGGAGGGGACAGATACGCAGTATTTT,CASSKRNREGTDTQYF
TRBD2,-,TRBJ2-3,TRBV7-9,TGTGCCAGCAGCTCCACTAGCGGGGTAGATACGCAGTATTTT,CASSSTSGVDTQYF
-,few,TRBJ2-1,TRBV20-1,TGCAGTGCTAGCATCGGACCGCAGTTCTTC,CSASIGPQFF
TRBD1,few,TRBJ2-7,TRBV4-3,TGCGCCAGCAGCCAACATTATAGGGACAGGGGGTACGAGCAGTACTTC,CASSQHYRDRGYEQYF
-,many,TRBJ2-7,TRBV7-9,TGTGCCAGCAGCTTTGAAACAGGGCCCTCCTACGAGCAGTACTTC,CASSFETGPSYEQYF
-,many,TRBJ2-7,TRBV27,TGTGCCAGCAGTTTGAATAGGGGGGTAGACGAGCAGTACTTC,CASSLNRGVDEQYF
-,many,TRBJ2-7,TRBV12-3/TRBV12-4,TGTGCCAGCAGTCCCGGGACTTTCACCTACGAGCAGTACTTC,CASSPGTFTYEQYF
-,-,TRBJ2-3,TRBV14,TGTGCCAGCAGCCAAGAGACGTGGGATACGCAGTATTTT,CASSQETWDTQYF
-,-,TRBJ2-7,TRBV5-1,TGCGCCAGCAGCTTGGAGGGGCAGCCATCCTACGAGCAGTACTTC,CASSLEGQPSYEQYF